A single sample is the source of the 16 T cell receptor beta chains below, sequenced in a study of siplizumab effects on memory and regulatory T cells (dated by TCRdb to the late 2010s). Libraries were made using the immunoSEQ multiplex PCR assay. Drawn from immuneACCESS, this table holds only the in-frame rearrangements with V and J called that TCRdb kept. Clones are partly lost; checked studies trace under half to an unresolved V gene and leave the rest unexplained. The sample table shows about 97,000 clones, and 90% to 95% are seen once. Of the sample, approximately 1.2% falls within the top ten clones. Material for sequencing was CD4+ T cells sorted from blood. These receptors originate from a human donor in good health.

This rearrangement joins TRBV5-4 to TRBJ2-5; no clear D. Germline V gene data show CDR1 as SGHNT and CDR2 as YYREEE (reference sequence). The CDR3 spans 13 residues. The V end was cut by 0 bases, the J end by 1 base, with 4 bases between. The CDR3, as DNA: TGTGCCAGCAGCTTGGGGGGCCAAGAGACCCAGTACTTC. Protein product: CASSLGGQETQYF.

This chain joins TRBV5-1 and TRBJ1-1, with a possible D match to TRBD1 (6 bases). Germline V gene data show CDR1 as SGHRS and CDR2 as YFSETQ. CDR3 length: 14 amino acids. V lost 4 bases, J lost 1 base, and 11 bases lay in between. This chain's CDR3 is CASSPVTGNTEAFF. The CDR3 nucleotides are TGCGCCAGCAGCCCTGTGACAGGGAACACTGAAGCTTTCTTT.

This chain uses TRBV5-4 with TRBJ2-4; TRBD2 might be the D (6 bases). The CDR3 loop spans 18 amino acids. V was shortened by 0 bases and J by 0 bases, with 16 bases between the two germline ends. Germline CDR1 reads SGHNT; CDR2 reads YYREEE (reference sequence). The CDR3 bases are TGTGCCAGCAGCTTGGGTGATGCTAGCGAGCTAGCCAAAAACATTCAGTACTTC. Translated: CASSLGDASELAKNIQYF.

The chain employs TRBV4-1 and TRBJ1-5, with D unclear. V was pared by 1 base and J by 2 bases, with 9 bases between. The CDR3 is 15 amino acids. The germline CDR1 and CDR2 sequences are MGHRA and YSYEKL. CDR3 residues: CASSQVGQGNQPQHF. The CDR3 DNA reads TGCGCCAGCAGCCAAGTTGGGCAGGGCAATCAGCCCCAGCATTTT.

This clone was counted between two and nine times. The V and J genes are TRBV5-1 and TRBJ1-5; D is perhaps TRBD1 (5 bases). The CDR3 is 13 amino acids. Trimming took 0 bases from V and 6 from J, leaving 7 bases between them. Germline-derived CDR1 and CDR2 are SGHRS and YFSETQ. CDR3 DNA: TGCGCCAGCAGCTTGGATGGGGGTCAGCCCCAGCATTTT. This encodes CASSLDGGQPQHF.

The gene calls are TRBV4-1 and TRBJ2-7, with 8 bases matching TRBD1. Germline trimming cut 7 bases from V and 7 bases from J; bases unmatched to any gene: 12. Germline CDR1 and CDR2: MGHRA and YSYEKL. The CDR3 is made up of 14 amino acids. This CDR3 is CASTPILRDREQYF. Written as DNA, the CDR3 is TGCGCCAGCACCCCCATCCTGCGGGACAGGGAGCAGTACTTC.

This clone was seen only once. The rearrangement uses TRBV4-1 and TRBJ1-5, with D unresolved. Germline V gives CDR1 MGHRA, CDR2 YSYEKL. Deletions cut 1 base from V and 4 bases from J, with 8 bases between. This CDR3 is built from 14 residues. The DNA of the CDR3 is TGCGCCAGCAGCCAAGGAGGGTTTAATCAGCCCCAGCATTTT. This translates into CASSQGGFNQPQHF.

The V gene is TRBV18, the J gene TRBJ1-1, with TRBD1 as a possible D gene (5 bases). V lost 4 bases and J lost 3, with 9 bases in between. There are 13 residues in the CDR3. Germline values: CDR1 KGHSH, CDR2 LQKENI. The CDR3 is CASSLQGDTEAFF. The CDR3 nucleotides are TGTGCCAGCTCACTTCAGGGAGACACTGAAGCTTTCTTT.

V gene TRBV19 combines with J gene TRBJ2-1; 7 bases are shared with TRBD1. The V gene end was trimmed by 4 bases and the J gene end by 0 bases; junction bases not matched to a gene: 6. This CDR3 has 16 amino acids. Germline V gives CDR1 LNHDA, CDR2 SQIVND (reference sequence). The CDR3: CASSTIQGRSYNEQFF. Here the CDR3 DNA reads TGTGCCAGTAGTACCATACAGGGGCGCTCCTACAATGAGCAGTTCTTC.

A single count supports this clone. This chain uses TRBV15 with TRBJ2-4; 12 bases agree with TRBD2. CDR1 and CDR2 from the germline V gene are LNHNV and YYDKDF (reference sequence). With 5 bases clipped from V and 13 bases from J, the junction kept 9 bases outside the gene matches. The CDR3 is made up of 14 amino acids. CDR3 protein: CATSFGLAGSSQYF. The DNA for the CDR3 is TGTGCCACCAGCTTCGGACTAGCGGGATCGTCCCAGTACTTC.

This rearrangement joins TRBV7-9 to TRBJ2-5, with 9 bases lining up with TRBD2. J gave up 5 bases and V 7 bases, and 23 bases lay outside the gene matches. The CDR3 totals 19 residues. Looked up from germline, CDR1 is SEHNR and CDR2 is FQNEAQ (reference sequence). Here the CDR3 reads CASIPSSGIALNSYETQYF. The CDR3, as DNA: TGTGCCAGCATCCCCTCTAGCGGGATAGCCCTAAATTCATATGAGACCCAGTACTTC. Based on the CDR3 plus reference TRBV7-9 and TRBJ2-5, the full variable domain is DTGVSQNPRHKITKRGQNVTFRCDPISEHNRLYWYRQTLGQGPEFLTYFQNEAQLEKSRLLSDRFSAERPKGSFSTLEIQRTEQGDSAMYLCASIPSSGIALNSYETQYFGPGTRLLVL.

This chain links TRBV9 with TRBJ2-7; D perhaps matches TRBD2 (6 bases). The CDR3 runs to 14 residues. Germline values: CDR1 SGDLS, CDR2 YYNGEE. V was cut by 3 bases and J by 7 bases, with 17 bases left in between. The CDR3 DNA reads TGTGCCAGCAGCGCGACCGGGGGTTCGGTGGAGCAGTACTTC. Translated: CASSATGGSVEQYF.

A note on this clone: The junction departs from the called germline gene at one end, perhaps through a read error. V usage is TRBV7-9 and J usage is TRBJ1-3, with D unresolved. The CDR3 extends over 12 amino acids. CDR1 and CDR2 (germline): SEHNR, FQNEAQ (reference sequence). CDR3 nucleotides: TGTGCCAGCAGCTCCCAACCCCAGCGAAGACATTTT. Protein sequence: CASSSQPQRRHF.

The chain combines TRBV6-6 with TRBJ1-5; D not certain. Germline CDR1 reads MNHNY; CDR2 reads SVGAGI (reference sequence). The length of the CDR3 is 15 residues. Trimming removed 2 bases at V and 7 bases at J, with 15 bases between. The CDR3 sequence is CASSYLGREDQPQHF. The CDR3 nucleotides are TGTGCCAGCAGTTACCTTGGCCGGGAAGACCAGCCCCAGCATTTT.

The rearrangement uses TRBV19 and TRBJ2-2; tentative D call: TRBD1 (6 bases). Germline CDR1 is LNHDA and CDR2 is SQIVND (reference sequence). CDR3 length equals 16 residues. Trimming took off 3 bases at V and 6 bases at J, with 17 bases between the two ends. The CDR3 DNA reads as TGTGCCAGTAGTATCAGGGCCGGGACAAACCCCGGGGAGCTGTTTTTT. Encoded protein: CASSIRAGTNPGELFF. The complete variable domain, with remaining parts taken from reference TRBV19 and TRBJ2-2, reads DGGITQSPKYLFRKEGQNVTLSCEQNLNHDAMYWYRQDPGQGLRLIYYSQIVNDFQKGDIAEGYSVSREKKESFPLTVTSAQKNPTAFYLCASSIRAGTNPGELFFGEGSRLTVL.

The chain recombines TRBV28 with TRBJ2-2; TRBD2 matches at 8 bases. CDR1 is MDHEN and CDR2 is SYDVKM in the germline V gene. With 8 bases clipped from V and 6 bases from J, the junction kept 14 bases outside the gene matches. The CDR3 totals 16 residues. CDR3 sequence reads: CASGVPAGVSPGELFF. As DNA, the CDR3 is TGTGCCAGCGGCGTACCAGCGGGAGTAAGCCCCGGGGAGCTGTTTTTT.